Shown below are 21 T cell receptor beta chains from a single sample sequenced in a study of blood T cell repertoires in COVID-19. Assay: immunoSEQ multiplex PCR; the TCRdb copy retains only in-frame clones and omits some. The sample lists about 87,000 clones, around 82% seen once, with approximately 2.8% in the top ten. The sequenced sample consisted of peripheral blood. Source of these receptors: a woman of 80 years or more with COVID-19, enrolled during active disease.

CDR3 sequence reads: CAISESRSEQYF. As DNA, the CDR3 is TGTGCCATCAGTGAGTCGAGGTCCGAGCAGTACTTC. The chain joins TRBV10-3 to TRBJ2-7; D call uncertain. V was shortened by 0 bases and J by 6 bases, with 6 bases between the two germline ends. Germline CDR1 is ENHRY and CDR2 is SYGVKD. The CDR3 covers 12 residues.

In this sample, this clone turned up once. V is TRBV5-1 and J is TRBJ2-5; D may be TRBD1 (6 bases). CDR3 length: 14 amino acids. V lost 4 bases to trimming and J lost 0 bases, with 10 bases between them. CDR1 SGHRS and CDR2 YFSETQ come from the germline V gene. The CDR3 coding sequence is TGCGCCAGCAGCCTGTGGACAGACCAAGAGACCCAGTACTTC. Translating gives CASSLWTDQETQYF.

The genes are TRBV30 and TRBJ2-5, with TRBD1 as a possible D gene (6 bases). The CDR3 is 14 amino acids. Germline lookup yields CDR1 GTSNPN and CDR2 SVGIG (reference sequence). Trimming removed 5 bases from V and 7 bases from J, with 20 bases in between. The CDR3 spells CAWSYGTPRGTQYF. The CDR3, as DNA: TGTGCCTGGTCGTACGGGACACCCCGAGGGACCCAGTACTTC. The full variable domain, rest sourced from reference TRBV30 and TRBJ2-5, is SQTIHQWPATLVQPVGSPLSLECTVEGTSNPNLYWYRQAAGRGLQLLFYSVGIGQISSEVPQNLSASRPQDRQFILSSKKLLLSDSGFYLCAWSYGTPRGTQYFGPGTRLLVL.

This clone was detected only once. The rearrangement uses TRBV6-6 and TRBJ2-7; 9 bases line up with TRBD2. Germline CDR1 reads MNHNY; CDR2 reads SVGAGI (reference sequence). V lost 5 bases and J lost 2; bases outside the gene matches: 13. The CDR3 has 17 amino acids. The CDR3 nucleotides are TGTGCCAGCAGTCCCACGGTTGTAGCGGGAGTCACCTACGAGCAGTACTTC. Translating gives CASSPTVVAGVTYEQYF.

The V gene is TRBV10-3, the J gene TRBJ1-2; the D gene is possibly TRBD1 (6 bases). This CDR3 spans 12 amino acids. The V gene's germline CDR1 is ENHRY and CDR2 SYGVKD. V lost 10 bases to trimming and J lost 0 bases, with 9 bases between them. The CDR3 spells CATRGANYGYTF. The CDR3 nucleotides are TGTGCCACCAGGGGAGCTAACTATGGCTACACCTTC.

This clone showed up just a few times. One junction end disagrees with the germline gene, perhaps due to a read error. The chain has TRBV7-7 and TRBJ2-2; D perhaps matches TRBD1 (5 bases). CDR1 and CDR2 (germline): SSHAT, FNYEAQ (reference sequence). There are 14 residues in the CDR3. This chain's CDR3 is CASSLRTLTGELFF. As DNA, the CDR3 is TGTGCTAGCAGCTTAAGGACACTCACCGGGGAGCTGTTTTTT.

This clone appeared once. J is TRBJ2-6 and V is TRBV5-8; D may be TRBD2 (5 bases). Trimming removed 6 bases at V and 4 bases at J, with 14 bases between. CDR1 is SGHTS and CDR2 is YDEGEE in the germline V gene. The CDR3 is made up of 15 amino acids. The CDR3 region has the DNA TGTGCCAGCAAAATCCCTGGGAGAGGGGCCAACGTCCTGACTTTC. It encodes CASKIPGRGANVLTF. Complete variable domain (other parts from reference TRBV5-8 and TRBJ2-6): EAGVTQSPTHLIKTRGQQATLRCSPISGHTSVYWYQQALGLGLQFLLWYDEGEERNRGNFPPRFSGRQFPNYSSELNVNALELEDSALYLCASKIPGRGANVLTFGAGSRLTVL.

This chain's CDR3 is CASSLGSPGVAGELFF. Written as DNA, the CDR3 is TGTGCCAGCAGTTTAGGGTCCCCCGGGGTGGCCGGGGAGCTGTTTTTT. The chain couples TRBV27 to TRBJ2-2; D is possibly TRBD2 (5 bases). The V and J ends lost 2 bases and 6 bases respectively, with 16 bases between them. The CDR3 is made up of 16 amino acids. Germline V gene data show CDR1 as MNHEY and CDR2 as SMNVEV (reference sequence).

This chain connects TRBV5-1 to TRBJ2-3; D call uncertain. The CDR3 runs to 14 residues. CDR1 and CDR2 (germline): SGHRS, YFSETQ. V lost 0 bases and J 6 bases, leaving 11 bases between the germline ends. For the CDR3, the DNA is TGCGCCAGCAGCTTGGGGCAGTTCGATGATACGCAGTATTTT. Its translation: CASSLGQFDDTQYF.

This chain links TRBV9 with TRBJ2-1; no clear D. The CDR3 is 12 residues long. V lost 3 bases, J lost 15 bases, and 16 bases lay in between. Germline values: CDR1 SGDLS, CDR2 YYNGEE. In DNA, the CDR3 is TGTGCCAGCAGCGCTTACCCGTTTGGGCTGTTCTTC. Encoded protein: CASSAYPFGLFF.

The chain recombines TRBV7-8 with TRBJ1-4; D ambiguous. The CDR3 is 14 amino acids. CDR1 SGHVS and CDR2 FQNEAQ come from the germline V gene. Trimming left V 2 bases short and J 8 bases short, with 12 bases between. CDR3 in amino acids: CASSLLAGGEKLFF. CDR3 coding DNA: TGTGCCAGCAGCTTATTGGCGGGTGGGGAAAAACTGTTTTTT.

The chain uses TRBV19 and TRBJ1-6; D remains ambiguous. The germline CDR1 and CDR2 sequences are LNHDA and SQIVND (reference sequence). This CDR3 is 15 amino acids long. V dropped 3 bases and J dropped 0 bases, with 6 bases sitting between them. CDR3 coding DNA: TGTGCCAGTAGTATCGGACTCTCCTATAATTCACCCCTCCACTTT. Translating gives CASSIGLSYNSPLHF.

This chain links TRBV2 with TRBJ2-4; D remains unclear. The CDR3 has 14 amino acids. The germline V and J ends were trimmed by 7 bases and 2 bases, with 12 bases remaining between them. The germline V gene has CDR1 SNHLY and CDR2 FYNNEI. In DNA, the CDR3 is TGTGCCAGCACCCTCCTAGGAACCAAAAACATTCAGTACTTC. Protein sequence: CASTLLGTKNIQYF.

This clone was picked up one time. This chain uses TRBV18 with TRBJ2-5, with 7 bases identical to TRBD1. The germline V gene encodes CDR1 KGHSH and CDR2 LQKENI. After removal of 3 bases from V and 5 bases from J, the junction contained 9 bases not matched to a gene. This CDR3 region has 15 residues. For the CDR3, the DNA is TGTGCCAGCTCACCTTCACAGGGGATGGAGGAGACCCAGTACTTC. Translating it yields CASSPSQGMEETQYF.

This chain joins TRBV4-3 and TRBJ2-2; TRBD1 is a possible D gene (6 bases). V gave up 1 base and J gave up 0 bases, with 12 bases separating them. CDR1 is LGHNA and CDR2 is YSLEER in the germline V gene. CDR3 length: 17 amino acids. The CDR3: CASSQVSGQTNTGELFF. CDR3 sequence (DNA): TGCGCCAGCAGCCAAGTTTCAGGACAGACGAACACCGGGGAGCTGTTTTTT.

This rearrangement joins TRBV18 to TRBJ2-1, with 7 positions matching TRBD2. The CDR3 has 19 residues. The V gene end was trimmed by 2 bases and the J gene end by 3 bases; junction bases not matched to a gene: 16. Germline CDR1 and CDR2: KGHSH and LQKENI. This chain's CDR3 is CASSPFRRESVLHYNEQFF. The CDR3 nucleotides are TGTGCCAGCTCACCATTTCGGCGGGAGTCAGTTCTGCACTACAATGAGCAGTTCTTC. The variable domain in full, with the rest retrieved from reference TRBV18 and TRBJ2-1, is NAGVMQNPRHLVRRRGQEARLRCSPMKGHSHVYWYRQLPEEGLKFMVYLQKENIIDESGMPKERFSAEFPKEGPSILRIQQVVRGDSAAYFCASSPFRRESVLHYNEQFFGPGTRLTVL.

The chain couples TRBV10-3 to TRBJ2-3; 8 nucleotides match TRBD2. V gave up 4 bases and J gave up 2 bases; unmatched junction bases: 5. Germline V gene lookup returns CDR1 ENHRY and CDR2 SYGVKD. CDR3 length equals 15 residues. The CDR3 DNA is TGTGCCATCAGTGTAATAGCGGGAACCACAGATACGCAGTATTTT. Encoded protein: CAISVIAGTTDTQYF.

The gene calls are TRBV9 and TRBJ1-6; D gene ambiguous. This CDR3 comprises 15 residues. V lost 0 bases and J 7 bases, leaving 11 bases between the germline ends. Germline V gives CDR1 SGDLS, CDR2 YYNGEE. CDR3 in DNA: TGTGCCAGCAGCGTAGATCCGGGGTCCAATTCACCCCTCCACTTT. Amino acid sequence: CASSVDPGSNSPLHF.

The V and J genes are TRBV15 and TRBJ1-6; no definite D call. This CDR3 comprises 15 residues. The V gene lost 3 bases and the J gene lost 5 bases, with 11 bases spanning the gap. CDR1 is LNHNV, CDR2 YYDKDF, per germline (reference sequence). The DNA of the CDR3 is TGTGCCACCAGCAGGGAGCCTTTTCATAATTCACCCCTCCACTTT. This encodes CATSREPFHNSPLHF. Supplemented by reference TRBV15 and TRBJ1-6, the full variable domain reads DAMVIQNPRYQVTQFGKPVTLSCSQTLNHNVMYWYQQKSSQAPKLLFHYYDKDFNNEADTPDNFQSRRPNTSFCFLDIRSPGLGDTAMYLCATSREPFHNSPLHFGNGTRLTVT.

The rearrangement joins TRBV7-2 to TRBJ2-7; the match to TRBD2 covers 12 bases. V was clipped by 4 bases and J by 7 bases; unmatched bases: 8. CDR3 length: 15 residues. CDR1 and CDR2 from the germline V gene are SGHTA and FQGNSA. Here the CDR3 DNA reads TGTGCCAGCAGCTCTCTAGCGGGGGGGCCTGGGGAGCAGTACTTC. Amino acids: CASSSLAGGPGEQYF.

This rearrangement joins TRBV18 to TRBJ2-3; 12 nucleotides match TRBD2. The J segment lost 0 bases and the V segment lost 3 bases, leaving 4 bases of the junction unmatched. This CDR3 is built from 17 residues. Germline values: CDR1 KGHSH, CDR2 LQKENI. This CDR3 is CASSPSTSGGSTDTQYF. CDR3 coding DNA: TGTGCCAGCTCACCTTCGACTAGCGGGGGCAGCACAGATACGCAGTATTTT.